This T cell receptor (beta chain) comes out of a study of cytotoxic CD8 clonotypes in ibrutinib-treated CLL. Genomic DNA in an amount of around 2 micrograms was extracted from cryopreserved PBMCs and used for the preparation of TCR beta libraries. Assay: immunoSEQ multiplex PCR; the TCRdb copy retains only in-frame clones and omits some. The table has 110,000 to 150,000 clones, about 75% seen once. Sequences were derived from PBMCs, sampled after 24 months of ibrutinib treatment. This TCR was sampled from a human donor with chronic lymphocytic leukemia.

The CDR3 protein is CASSPGTSPNEQFF. CDR3 DNA sequence: TGCGCCAGCAGCCCCGGGACTAGCCCGAATGAGCAGTTCTTC. This chain joins TRBV5-1 and TRBJ2-1; TRBD2 matches 9 bases. Trimming took 4 bases from V and 7 from J; bases not matched to a gene: 6. This CDR3 contains 14 residues. Germline V gene lookup returns CDR1 SGHRS and CDR2 YFSETQ.